A few counts support the clone carrying this TCR beta chain. Its matching antigen is unknown. The CDR3 has 15 amino acids. The ends were cut back, 1 base at V and 7 bases at J, with 14 bases in the middle. Looked up from germline, CDR1 is MDHEN and CDR2 is SYDVKM. TCRdb re-analysed the reads in MiXCR, keeping a single row per CDR3 protein. The sample records about 740,000 distinct CDR3 sequences, about a third being singletons. The entry originates in a study of T cell repertoires in cytomegalovirus infection. The overall study: Matching HLA type, along with CMV infection, was indicated by public TCR beta signatures.

Study-wide findings and caveats: Public TCR beta family frequency separated CMV-and-HLA carriers, including in an independent cohort. What dominated the ex vivo response were HLA-C-restricted CMV-specific TCR beta clonotypes.

Sequencing input: PBMCs. This TCR came from a human donor in good health (CMV status not recorded). Some clones in this sample may be carry-over from other donors' samples. V and J are TRBV28 and TRBJ1-5; D remains unclear. The CDR3 loop reads CASSLSPDPRQPQHF. CDR3 sequence (DNA): TGTGCCAGCAGTTTATCACCAGACCCCCGACAGCCCCAGCATTTT.